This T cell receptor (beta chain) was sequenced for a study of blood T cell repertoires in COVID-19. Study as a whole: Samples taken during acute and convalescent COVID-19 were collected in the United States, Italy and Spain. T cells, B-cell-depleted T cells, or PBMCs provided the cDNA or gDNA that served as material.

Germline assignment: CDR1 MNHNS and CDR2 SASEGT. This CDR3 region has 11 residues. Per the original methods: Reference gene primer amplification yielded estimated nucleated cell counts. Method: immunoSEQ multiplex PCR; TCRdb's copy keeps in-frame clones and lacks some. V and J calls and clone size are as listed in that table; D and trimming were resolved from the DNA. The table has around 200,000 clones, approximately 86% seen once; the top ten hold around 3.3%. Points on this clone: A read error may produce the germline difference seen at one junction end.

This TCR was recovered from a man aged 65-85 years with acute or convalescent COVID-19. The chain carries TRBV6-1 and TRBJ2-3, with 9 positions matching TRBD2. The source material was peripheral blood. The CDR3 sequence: CASSDLAGSQF. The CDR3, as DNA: TGTGCCAGCAGTGATCTAGCGGGGTCCCAATTT.